These T cell receptor beta chains were read from a single sample in a study of CD8 T cells in ankylosing spondylitis. TCRdb re-analysed the 5' RACE reads in MiXCR, keeping a single row per CDR3 protein. The sample has about 310,000 distinct CDR3 sequences; 20% to 25% are singletons. The sample comprised blood, either unsorted or a sorted T cell fraction (not recorded which). The receptor source for this set is a female donor with ankylosing spondylitis or in good health (not recorded which). The CDR3 runs from the conserved cysteine through the conserved F or W. D genes are given only for firm matches. Where a row states a size, it is once, few, many or the class of an expanded clone; other rows omit it.

V	size	length	D	J	CDR3	DNA
TRBV19	once	12	NA	TRBJ2-1	CASSKEDHRRFF	TGTGCCAGTAGTAAAGAGGATCACCGGCGGTTCTTC
TRBV20-1	NA	14	NA	TRBJ1-1	CSAPRGGLSTEAFF	TGCAGTGCTCCCCGGGGAGGGTTGAGCACTGAAGCTTTCTTT
TRBV5-4	once	16	NA	TRBJ1-1	CASRELLAGGNTEAFF	TGTGCCAGCAGGGAACTCCTTGCAGGTGGGAACACTGAAGCTTTCTTT
TRBV10-3	NA	12	NA	TRBJ2-7	CAISETLYEQYF	TGTGCCATCAGTGAAACCCTATACGAGCAGTACTTC
TRBV5-1	NA	14	NA	TRBJ2-7	CASSLSVLQGEQYF	TGCGCCAGCAGCTTGTCGGTCCTCCAGGGAGAGCAGTACTTC
TRBV6-5	few	14	NA	TRBJ2-2	CASSYSLLTGELFF	TGTGCCAGCAGTTACTCACTTCTCACCGGGGAGCTGTTTTTT
TRBV7-8	NA	15	NA	TRBJ1-1	CASSLGPGRNTEAFF	TGTGCCAGCAGCTTAGGACCGGGGCGGAACACTGAAGCTTTCTTT
TRBV6-1	NA	15	TRBD2	TRBJ2-1	CASRFEREGYNEQFF	TGTGCCAGCAGATTCGAGCGGGAGGGCTACAATGAGCAGTTCTTC
TRBV12-3/TRBV12-4	NA	17	NA	TRBJ2-1	CASSFFLAESSYNEQFF	TGTGCCAGCAGTTTTTTCTTAGCGGAGAGCTCCTACAATGAGCAGTTCTTC
TRBV29-1	many	13	NA	TRBJ2-2	CSVVQGGTGELFF	TGCAGCGTTGTTCAGGGGGGCACCGGGGAGCTGTTTTTT
TRBV7-9	few	14	NA	TRBJ2-7	CASSDGWRSYEQYF	TGTGCCAGCAGCGATGGATGGCGCTCCTACGAGCAGTACTTC
TRBV10-3	NA	15	TRBD2	TRBJ2-5	CAIRPFSGSEETQYF	TGTGCCATCAGACCTTTTAGCGGGAGTGAGGAGACCCAGTACTTC
TRBV12-3/TRBV12-4	NA	15	NA	TRBJ1-4	CASSFPPATNEKLFF	TGTGCCAGCAGTTTCCCCCCTGCAACTAATGAAAAACTGTTTTTT
TRBV12-3/TRBV12-4	few	16	NA	TRBJ2-1	CASSLTLGTSPNEQFF	TGTGCCAGCAGTTTAACGTTGGGTACTTCCCCCAATGAGCAGTTCTTC
TRBV20-1	few	16	NA	TRBJ2-7	CSARGTLGSGTYEQYF	TGCAGTGCTAGAGGTACCCTGGGGTCGGGAACCTACGAGCAGTACTTC
TRBV20-1	few	12	TRBD1	TRBJ1-2	CSAAGGYYGYTF	TGCAGTGCAGCAGGGGGCTACTATGGCTACACCTTC
TRBV25-1	NA	13	TRBD1	TRBJ1-1	CASSAAGQLEAFF	TGTGCCAGCAGTGCCGCGGGACAGCTTGAAGCTTTCTTT
TRBV6-1	NA	14	NA	TRBJ2-2	CASRPRVPTGELFF	TGTGCCAGCAGACCTAGGGTACCCACCGGGGAGCTGTTTTTT
TRBV27	NA	16	TRBD2	TRBJ2-1	CASSAQLAGLYNEQFF	TGTGCCAGCAGTGCCCAACTAGCGGGGCTTTACAATGAGCAGTTCTTC
TRBV9	NA	15	TRBD2	TRBJ2-7	CASSVRTSGFDEQYF	TGTGCCAGCAGCGTCCGGACTAGCGGTTTCGATGAGCAGTACTTC
TRBV7-3	NA	11	NA	TRBJ1-6	CASSLISPLHF	TGTGCCAGCAGCTTAATATCACCCCTCCACTTT
TRBV20-1	many	15	NA	TRBJ2-7	CSAREGADPEYEQYF	TGCAGTGCTAGAGAGGGCGCAGACCCGGAATACGAGCAGTACTTC
TRBV5-1	NA	16	NA	TRBJ2-1	CASSLSYLSSYNEQFF	TGCGCCAGCAGCTTGAGCTATCTCTCCTCCTACAATGAGCAGTTCTTC
TRBV4-2	NA	13	NA	TRBJ2-7	CASSQDKGEEQYF	TGTGCCAGCAGCCAAGATAAGGGGGAAGAGCAGTACTTC
TRBV12-3/TRBV12-4	NA	15	NA	TRBJ2-7	CASSLLLASSYEQYF	TGTGCCAGCAGTTTACTTCTAGCTAGCTCCTACGAGCAGTACTTC
TRBV5-1	NA	16	NA	TRBJ2-5	CASSSHVRPSQETQYF	TGCGCCAGCAGCTCACACGTCCGACCCAGCCAAGAGACCCAGTACTTC
TRBV4-3	few	15	NA	TRBJ2-5	CASSQSPGYQETQYF	TGCGCCAGCAGCCAATCACCAGGGTATCAAGAGACCCAGTACTTC
TRBV6-2/TRBV6-3	NA	15	NA	TRBJ2-1	CASSSGLAAYNEQFF	TGTGCCAGCAGTTCCGGACTCGCCGCCTACAATGAGCAGTTCTTC
TRBV13	NA	15	TRBD1	TRBJ2-5	CASSLKGAYQETQYF	TGTGCCAGCAGCTTGAAGGGGGCGTACCAAGAGACCCAGTACTTC
TRBV6-2/TRBV6-3	NA	13	NA	TRBJ2-1	CASSYRYRNEQFF	TGTGCCAGCAGTTACAGGTACCGTAATGAGCAGTTCTTC
TRBV7-8	few	15	NA	TRBJ2-5	CASVRRSEVQETQYF	TGTGCCAGCGTGCGGCGTTCTGAAGTCCAAGAGACCCAGTACTTC
TRBV10-3	few	15	TRBD1	TRBJ2-2	CAISAGTGRVGELFF	TGTGCCATCAGTGCCGGGACAGGGCGAGTCGGGGAGCTGTTTTTT
TRBV6-1	few	14	NA	TRBJ1-5	CASSPWGEGQPQHF	TGTGCCAGCAGCCCATGGGGGGAAGGTCAGCCCCAGCATTTT
TRBV12-3/TRBV12-4	few	14	NA	TRBJ2-2	CASSLARGTGELFF	TGTGCCAGCAGTCTCGCCAGGGGCACCGGGGAGCTGTTTTTT
TRBV4-2	NA	17	TRBD2	TRBJ2-3	CASSQDRTLANTDTQYF	TGTGCCAGCAGCCAAGATCGGACACTAGCGAACACAGATACGCAGTATTTT
TRBV15	NA	13	NA	TRBJ1-2	CATSRDSIYGYTF	TGTGCCACCAGCAGGGACAGTATTTATGGCTACACCTTC
TRBV20-1	many	14	TRBD1	TRBJ1-2	CSAPRPGGGNGYTF	TGCAGTGCCCCGCGGCCAGGGGGCGGGAATGGCTACACCTTC
TRBV15	NA	16	NA	TRBJ1-1	CATSRDKGHLNTEAFF	TGTGCCACCAGCAGAGATAAGGGACACTTGAACACTGAAGCTTTCTTT
TRBV4-2	NA	14	NA	TRBJ1-4	CASSQEGGHEKLFF	TGTGCCAGCAGCCAAGAGGGAGGGCATGAAAAACTGTTTTTT
TRBV5-4	few	13	TRBD2	TRBJ2-3	CASSLVAGDTQYF	TGTGCCAGCAGCTTGGTAGCGGGGGATACGCAGTATTTT
TRBV12-3/TRBV12-4	many	13	NA	TRBJ2-2	CASSLAGPGELFF	TGTGCCAGCAGTTTAGCGGGACCCGGGGAGCTGTTTTTT
TRBV5-1	few	15	NA	TRBJ1-1	CASSSGGPGNTEAFF	TGCGCCAGCAGCTCGGGAGGCCCGGGGAACACTGAAGCTTTCTTT
TRBV15	few	13	NA	TRBJ2-3	CATSRAGTDTQYF	TGTGCCACCAGCAGAGCGGGCACAGATACGCAGTATTTT